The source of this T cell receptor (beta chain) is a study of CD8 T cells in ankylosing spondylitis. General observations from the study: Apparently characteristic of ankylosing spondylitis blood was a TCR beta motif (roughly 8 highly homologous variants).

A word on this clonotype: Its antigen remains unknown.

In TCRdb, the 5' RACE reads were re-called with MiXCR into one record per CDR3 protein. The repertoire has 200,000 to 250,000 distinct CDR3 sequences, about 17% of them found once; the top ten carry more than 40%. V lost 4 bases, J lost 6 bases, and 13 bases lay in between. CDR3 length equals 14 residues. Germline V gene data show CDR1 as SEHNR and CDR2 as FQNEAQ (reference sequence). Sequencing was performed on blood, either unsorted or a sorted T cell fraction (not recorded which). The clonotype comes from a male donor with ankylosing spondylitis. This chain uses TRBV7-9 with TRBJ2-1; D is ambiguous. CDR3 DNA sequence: TGTGCCAGCAGCTCCATCGATTGGGGCAATGAGCAGTTCTTC. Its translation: CASSSIDWGNEQFF.